This T cell receptor (beta chain) was sequenced in a study of blood T cell repertoires in COVID-19. Profiled with immunoSEQ multiplex PCR; TCRdb holds only in-frame clones, not every one. The table lists over 85,000 clones, roughly 82% of them singletons, with approximately 17% in the top ten. Germline assignment: CDR1 KGHSH and CDR2 LQKENI. V was pared by 4 bases and J by 7 bases, with 6 bases of the junction left unmatched. The CDR3 spans 13 residues. The V gene is TRBV18, the J gene TRBJ1-1, with 7 bases lining up with TRBD1. The TCR comes from a woman aged 60-75 years with acute or convalescent COVID-19. What was sequenced was peripheral blood. The CDR3 DNA is TGTGCCAGCTCACGCGAACAGGGGCTTGAAGCTTTCTTT. Protein sequence: CASSREQGLEAFF.